This T cell receptor (beta chain) was retrieved from a study of T cell repertoires in cytomegalovirus infection. Study in general: HLA-C-restricted CMV epitopes, recently identified, and well-studied HLA-B-restricted ones were used by the study. Points from the study as a whole: Carriers of CMV plus the relevant HLA were identified by cumulative public TCR beta family frequency.

TCRdb itself ran the reads through MiXCR, one entry per CDR3 protein. This sample has under 120,000 distinct CDR3 sequences, with 42% found just once. Comment on this clonotype: Its antigen is unidentified.

Per the germline V gene, CDR1 is SGHRS and CDR2 is YFSETQ. The CDR3 has 14 amino acids. The V gene lost 3 bases and the J gene lost 0 bases, with 7 bases spanning the gap. The chain links TRBV5-1 to TRBJ2-4; no reliable D call. The clonotype originates from a human donor in good health (CMV status not recorded). Some clones in this sample may be carry-over from other donors' samples. The starting material was CD8+ T cells from cultured PBMCs, obtained from culture after CMV antigen stimulation. In DNA, the CDR3 is TGCGCCAGCAGCTCCCCGGGAGCCAAAAACATTCAGTACTTC. Amino acid sequence: CASSSPGAKNIQYF.